This TCR beta chain is drawn from a study of CD8 T cells in Susac syndrome. Sequencing targeted TCR beta in blood CD8+ and CD4+ T cells. Healthy donors acted as controls, with matching for age and sex. Negative isolation yielded CD8+ and CD4+ T cells; FACS enriched TEMRA cells. Trimming took 10 bases from V and 6 from J, leaving 22 bases between them. From germline, CDR1 is MNHGY and CDR2 SAAAGT. CDR3 length: 15 residues. Random hexamers were used to reverse transcribe the RNA input (about 0.5 to 1 ug). Multiplex immunoSEQ PCR targeted 54 Vbeta and 13 Jbeta TCR beta segments. TCRdb itself ran the immunoSEQ multiplex PCR reads through MiXCR, one entry per CDR3 protein. The data contain approximately 150,000 distinct CDR3 sequences, roughly 94% of them singletons.

The TCR comes from a human donor in good health. Sequencing input: CD4+ T cells from PBMCs. V and J are TRBV6-8 and TRBJ2-1, with D perhaps assigned TRBD1 or TRBD2 (5 bases each). The CDR3 reads CATDPGPKDTNEQFF. The CDR3 DNA reads TGTGCCACCGACCCGGGACCAAAGGACACCAATGAGCAGTTCTTC.